This T cell receptor (beta chain) was obtained from a study of T cell responses to AZD1222 COVID-19 vaccine. General study findings and limits: White British ancestry dominated among donors, who included more females, and clonal diversity was possibly underestimated.

Only in-frame clones appear in the TCRdb table, and some are missing; sequencing was by immunoSEQ multiplex PCR. Of about 63,000 clones in the sample, 83% were seen once. This clone was seen once. What it binds is unknown. Trimming took 1 base from V and 3 from J, leaving 14 bases between them. The germline CDR1 and CDR2 sequences are SGHTA and FQGNSA. The CDR3 runs 16 residues. This receptor was obtained from an adult who received the AZD1222 COVID-19 vaccine. The chain uses TRBV7-2 and TRBJ2-3, with D possibly being TRBD1 (6 bases). This specimen was peripheral blood, taken 28 days after the second AZD1222 dose. The CDR3 region has the DNA TGTGCCAGCAGCTTAGGTCTTGCTAGGGGGACAGATACGCAGTATTTT. This codes for CASSLGLARGTDTQYF. The whole variable domain, filled in from reference TRBV7-2 and TRBJ2-3, reads GAGVSQSPSNKVTEKGKDVELRCDPISGHTALYWYRQSLGQGLEFLIYFQGNSAPDKSGLPSDRFSAERTGGSVSTLTIQRTQQEDSAVYLCASSLGLARGTDTQYFGPGTRLTVL.